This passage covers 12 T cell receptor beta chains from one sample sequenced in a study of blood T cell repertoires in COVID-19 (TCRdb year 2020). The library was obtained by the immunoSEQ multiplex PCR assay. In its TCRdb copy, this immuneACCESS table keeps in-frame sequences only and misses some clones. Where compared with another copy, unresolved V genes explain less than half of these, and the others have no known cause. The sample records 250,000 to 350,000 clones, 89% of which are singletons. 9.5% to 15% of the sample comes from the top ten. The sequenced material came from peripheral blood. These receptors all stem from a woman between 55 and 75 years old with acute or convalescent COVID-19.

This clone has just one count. The CDR3 DNA reads TGTGCCTGGAGTGAATCGACAGGGAAAGCTTTCTTT. Translation: CAWSESTGKAFF. V is TRBV30 and J is TRBJ1-1; 7 bases map to TRBD1. Looked up from germline, CDR1 is GTSNPN and CDR2 is SVGIG (reference sequence). There are 12 residues in the CDR3. The trim removed 1 base at V and 9 bases at J, leaving 5 bases unmatched.

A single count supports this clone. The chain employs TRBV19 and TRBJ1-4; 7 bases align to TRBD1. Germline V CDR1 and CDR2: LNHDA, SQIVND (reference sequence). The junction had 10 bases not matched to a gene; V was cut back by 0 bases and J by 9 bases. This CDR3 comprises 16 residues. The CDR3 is CASSIEVQDRPKKLFF. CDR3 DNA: TGTGCCAGTAGTATAGAGGTTCAGGACAGGCCAAAAAAACTGTTTTTT.

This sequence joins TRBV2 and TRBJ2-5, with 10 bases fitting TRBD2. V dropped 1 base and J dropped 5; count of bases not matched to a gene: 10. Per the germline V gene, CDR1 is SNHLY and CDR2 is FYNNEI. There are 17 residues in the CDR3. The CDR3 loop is CASSEEGLAMSGETQYF. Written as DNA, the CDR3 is TGTGCCAGCAGTGAAGAGGGACTAGCGATGAGCGGGGAGACCCAGTACTTC.

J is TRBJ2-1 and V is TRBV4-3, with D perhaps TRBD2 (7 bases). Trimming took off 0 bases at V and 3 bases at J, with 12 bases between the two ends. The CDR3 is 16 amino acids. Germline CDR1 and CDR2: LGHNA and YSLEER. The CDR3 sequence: CASSQDSRGGYNEQFF. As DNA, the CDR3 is TGCGCCAGCAGCCAAGATTCGAGGGGGGGCTACAATGAGCAGTTCTTC.

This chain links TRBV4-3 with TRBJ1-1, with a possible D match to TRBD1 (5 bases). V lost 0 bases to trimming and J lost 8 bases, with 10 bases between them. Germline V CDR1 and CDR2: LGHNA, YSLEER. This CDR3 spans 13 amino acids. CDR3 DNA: TGCGCCAGCAGCCAAGAGGGTAGGGGAGAAGCTTTCTTT. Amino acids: CASSQEGRGEAFF.

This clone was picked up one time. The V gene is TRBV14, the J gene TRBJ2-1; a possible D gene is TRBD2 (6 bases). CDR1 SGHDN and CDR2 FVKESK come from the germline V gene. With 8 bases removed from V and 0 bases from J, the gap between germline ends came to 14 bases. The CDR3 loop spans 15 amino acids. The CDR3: CASLPGLSSYNEQFF. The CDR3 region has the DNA TGTGCCAGCCTCCCGGGACTCAGCTCCTACAATGAGCAGTTCTTC.

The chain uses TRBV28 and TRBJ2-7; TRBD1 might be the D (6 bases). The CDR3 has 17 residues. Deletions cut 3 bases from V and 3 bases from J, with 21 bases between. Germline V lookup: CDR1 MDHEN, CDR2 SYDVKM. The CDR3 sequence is CASSLASLVSGVYEQYF. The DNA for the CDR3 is TGTGCCAGCAGTTTGGCTTCCCTGGTATCAGGGGTCTACGAGCAGTACTTC.

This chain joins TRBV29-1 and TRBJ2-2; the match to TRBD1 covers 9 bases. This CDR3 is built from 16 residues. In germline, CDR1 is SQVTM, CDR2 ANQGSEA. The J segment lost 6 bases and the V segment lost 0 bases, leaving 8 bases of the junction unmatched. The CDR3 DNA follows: TGCAGCGTTGAAGATAACAGGGGGCGCATGGCCGGGGAGCTGTTTTTT. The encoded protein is CSVEDNRGRMAGELFF.

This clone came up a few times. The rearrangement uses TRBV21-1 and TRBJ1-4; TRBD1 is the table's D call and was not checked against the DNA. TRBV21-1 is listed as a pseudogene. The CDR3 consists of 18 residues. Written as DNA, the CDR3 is TGTGCCAGCAGAAGTTCTCCGGGACAGGCCAACGGGAAGGAAAAACTGTTTTTT. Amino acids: CASRSSPGQANGKEKLFF.

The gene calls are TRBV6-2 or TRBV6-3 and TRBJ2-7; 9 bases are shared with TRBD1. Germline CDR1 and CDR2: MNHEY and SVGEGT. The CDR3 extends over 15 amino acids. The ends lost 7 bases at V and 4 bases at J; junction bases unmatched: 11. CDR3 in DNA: TGTGCCAGCACCCCAACCGGGACAGGGCGTTACGAGCAGTACTTC. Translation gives CASTPTGTGRYEQYF.

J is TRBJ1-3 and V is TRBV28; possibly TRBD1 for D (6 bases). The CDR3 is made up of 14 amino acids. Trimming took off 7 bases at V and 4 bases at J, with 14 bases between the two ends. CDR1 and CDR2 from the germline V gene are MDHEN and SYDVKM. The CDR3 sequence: CASTTGGRGNTIYF. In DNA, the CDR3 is TGTGCCAGCACCACGGGGGGGCGGGGAAACACCATATATTTT.

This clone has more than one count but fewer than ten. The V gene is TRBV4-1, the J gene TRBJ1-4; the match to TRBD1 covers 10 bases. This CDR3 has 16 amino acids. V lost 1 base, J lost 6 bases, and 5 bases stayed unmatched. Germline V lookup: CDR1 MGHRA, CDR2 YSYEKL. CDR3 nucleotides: TGCGCCAGCAGCCAAGGGGGGACAGGGGATGATGAAAAACTGTTTTTT. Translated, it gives CASSQGGTGDDEKLFF.